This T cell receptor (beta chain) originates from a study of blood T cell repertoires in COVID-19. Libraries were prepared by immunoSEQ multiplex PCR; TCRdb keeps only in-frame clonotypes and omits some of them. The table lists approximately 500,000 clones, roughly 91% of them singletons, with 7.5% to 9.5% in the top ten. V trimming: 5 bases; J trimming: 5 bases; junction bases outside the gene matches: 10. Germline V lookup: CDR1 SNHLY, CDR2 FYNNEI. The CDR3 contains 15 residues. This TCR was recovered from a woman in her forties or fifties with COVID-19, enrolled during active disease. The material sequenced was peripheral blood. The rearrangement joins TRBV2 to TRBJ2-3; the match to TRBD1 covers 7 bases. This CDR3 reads CASSPETGPLDTQYF. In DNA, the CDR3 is TGTGCCAGCAGTCCTGAGACAGGGCCCTTAGATACGCAGTATTTT.